Listed below are T cell receptor beta chains from one sample, sequenced in a study of T cells after yellow fever vaccination. TCRdb reprocessed the 5' RACE reads with MiXCR, giving one entry per CDR3 protein. The table records about 350,000 distinct CDR3 sequences, 4.1% of them present only once. Source: PBMCs, taken 5 days after the yellow fever booster vaccination. Receptor source: a man younger than 35 who received the YFV17D yellow fever vaccine. CDR3s leave out the opening cysteine and the closing phenylalanine or tryptophan. Each record gives: V gene, CDR3 protein.

V gene: TRBV12-3/TRBV12-4; CDR3 protein: ASRRRGTDTQY
V gene: TRBV5-4; CDR3 protein: ASSLGAGTVDSPLH
V gene: TRBV12-3/TRBV12-4; CDR3 protein: ASKVQGQNTEAF
V gene: TRBV20-1; CDR3 protein: SASRLSSGGVTDTQY
V gene: TRBV20-1; CDR3 protein: SASRDRGENGYT
V gene: TRBV7-9; CDR3 protein: ASSPTRVGSYEQY
V gene: TRBV2; CDR3 protein: ASSDRDSNQPQH
V gene: TRBV7-9; CDR3 protein: ASSGTGGAVIGYT
V gene: TRBV20-1; CDR3 protein: SARGRGAPKGTQY
V gene: TRBV6-5; CDR3 protein: ASSWGSGGTTDTQY
V gene: TRBV24-1; CDR3 protein: ATSDPGTTGETQY
V gene: TRBV11-2; CDR3 protein: ASSLWREQY
V gene: TRBV4-1; CDR3 protein: ASSPLGRGRLGNEQF
V gene: TRBV3-1; CDR3 protein: ASSRGIDGEAF
V gene: TRBV5-5; CDR3 protein: ASSDGTEADTQY
V gene: TRBV28; CDR3 protein: ASKLSGKSSTDTQY
V gene: TRBV7-9; CDR3 protein: ASSPPSSGGRTYEQY
V gene: TRBV5-1; CDR3 protein: ASSLVFSSSYEQY
V gene: TRBV12-3/TRBV12-4; CDR3 protein: ASSPWDSGSEQF
V gene: TRBV7-9; CDR3 protein: ASSFGTVGETQY
V gene: TRBV7-8; CDR3 protein: ASSSSSKRVPYEQY
V gene: TRBV11-3; CDR3 protein: ASSAQSTDTQY
V gene: TRBV7-2; CDR3 protein: ASSSTGRAIGELF
V gene: TRBV12-3/TRBV12-4; CDR3 protein: ASSPRTGGLQPQH
V gene: TRBV4-2; CDR3 protein: ASSQVGGNYGYT
V gene: TRBV5-1; CDR3 protein: ASSLGRTNTGELF
V gene: TRBV4-3; CDR3 protein: ASSPLISDNYGYT
V gene: TRBV7-3; CDR3 protein: ASSLEPVLVPEAF
V gene: TRBV7-2; CDR3 protein: ASSLAVGGHGELF
V gene: TRBV2; CDR3 protein: ASSEMDSRAF
V gene: TRBV5-6; CDR3 protein: ASSSLRTGGTEAF
V gene: TRBV10-3; CDR3 protein: AISETGDTIY
V gene: TRBV6-5; CDR3 protein: ASSYESSYNEQF
V gene: TRBV12-3/TRBV12-4; CDR3 protein: ASSLRGTQNTEAF
V gene: TRBV24-1; CDR3 protein: ATSDLRDSQDTQY
V gene: TRBV20-1; CDR3 protein: SAGTPLGSRRGDTEAF
V gene: TRBV9; CDR3 protein: ASSVGLRDYGYT
V gene: TRBV11-2; CDR3 protein: ASSPRTSGGPNEQF
V gene: TRBV11-2; CDR3 protein: ASSVGQAAGEQF
V gene: TRBV24-1; CDR3 protein: ATSDHENRGETGELF